The rows below give T cell receptor beta chains drawn from one sample of a study of T cell responses to AZD1222 COVID-19 vaccine. Sequencing used immunoSEQ multiplex PCR; TCRdb keeps in-frame clones, though not all of them. Of some 100,000 clones in the sample, roughly nine tenths are singletons; the top ten hold around 7%. The input for sequencing was peripheral blood, taken on day 0 of AZD1222 vaccination. The receptors were gathered from an adult in good health. The CDR3 runs from the conserved cysteine through the conserved F or W. The D gene is left open where the match is weak. Clone size is shown for a subset of rows, as once, few, many or a class of expanded clone.

V	D	size	J	DNA	CDR3
TRBV19	-	-	TRBJ1-2	TGTGCCAGTAGTGCCGGATCAGGGGCAAACTATGGCTACACCTTC	CASSAGSGANYGYTF
TRBV6-5	TRBD1	-	TRBJ1-2	TGTGCCAGCAGGTCAGGGGGCAACTATGGCTACACCTTC	CASRSGGNYGYTF
TRBV9	-	-	TRBJ2-5	TGTGCCAGCCGTGGGCTGGGGGAGACCCAGTACTTC	CASRGLGETQYF
TRBV5-1	-	-	TRBJ2-1	TGCGCCAGCAGCTTTTTGTCCCACCGGGGGCAGTTCTTC	CASSFLSHRGQFF
TRBV4-3	-	-	TRBJ1-5	TGCGCCAGCAGCCAAGACCTCAGGGTTAATCAGCCCCAGCATTTT	CASSQDLRVNQPQHF
TRBV7-9	TRBD2	-	TRBJ2-3	TGTGCCAGCAGCTTACAGACTAGCGGGAGTGTAGATACGCAGTATTTT	CASSLQTSGSVDTQYF
TRBV7-8	-	-	TRBJ1-5	TGTGCCAGCAGCTTATCAGGGAAGTCTTGGCCCCAGCATTTT	CASSLSGKSWPQHF
TRBV19	TRBD1	once	TRBJ2-1	TGTGCCAGTAGTCCGTACACCGGGACAGGGGACGATGAGCAGTTCTTC	CASSPYTGTGDDEQFF
TRBV19	-	-	TRBJ1-1	TGTGCCAGTAGTCTAGCAGTCCACACTGAAGCTTTCTTT	CASSLAVHTEAFF
TRBV19	TRBD1	-	TRBJ1-5	TGTGCCAGTACCCACGGGACAGTTTATCAGCCCCAGCATTTT	CASTHGTVYQPQHF
TRBV6-4	TRBD1	-	TRBJ1-5	TGTGCCAGCAGTGACCGGGACAGGGTGATTCAGCCCCAGCATTTT	CASSDRDRVIQPQHF
TRBV18	TRBD2	-	TRBJ2-7	TGTGCCAGCTCACCGTCCGGGACTAGCGGGGGGGCCCAGTACGAGCAGTACTTC	CASSPSGTSGGAQYEQYF
TRBV24-1	-	-	TRBJ1-2	TGTGCCACCAGTGCCCAGGGCGATGGCTACACCTTC	CATSAQGDGYTF
TRBV3-1/TRBV3-2	-	-	TRBJ1-1	TGTGCCAGCAGCCAAGATTCGGGACCGCGGAACACTGAAGCTTTCTTT	CASSQDSGPRNTEAFF
TRBV10-1	TRBD1	-	TRBJ1-6	TGCGCCAGCAAAGAGACAGGGGGGCTTTATAATTCACCCCTCCACTTT	CASKETGGLYNSPLHF
TRBV19	-	-	TRBJ1-1	TGTGCCAGTAGTATAGATTCGGGGACCACTGAAGCTTTCTTT	CASSIDSGTTEAFF
TRBV11-2	-	-	TRBJ1-2	TGTGCCAGCAGCGCGGGACGCTTAAACTATGGCTACACCTTC	CASSAGRLNYGYTF
TRBV20-1	-	once	TRBJ1-1	TGCAGTGCTAGAGGGGGCACTGAAGCTTTCTTT	CSARGGTEAFF
TRBV4-2	-	-	TRBJ1-2	TGTGCCAGCAGCCAAGAGCTAGGATCTGGCTACACCTTC	CASSQELGSGYTF
TRBV29-1	-	-	TRBJ1-2	TGCAGCGCCTTGGGCGGGGGGGACTATGGCTACACCTTC	CSALGGGDYGYTF
TRBV7-9	TRBD1	-	TRBJ1-1	TGTGCCAGCAGCTTCTCGACAGGGGGCACTGAAGCTTTCTTT	CASSFSTGGTEAFF
TRBV25-1	-	-	TRBJ1-3	TGTGCCAGCACTGTTGGAAACACCATATATTTT	CASTVGNTIYF
TRBV20-1	TRBD2	-	TRBJ2-1	TGCAGTGCTAGTGGGCTAGCGGGAACCAATGAGCAGTTCTTC	CSASGLAGTNEQFF
TRBV2	TRBD2	-	TRBJ2-7	TGTGCCAGCGGTTTAGCGGGGGGGCAAACGTACGAGCAGTACTTC	CASGLAGGQTYEQYF
TRBV27	-	-	TRBJ1-2	TGTGCCAGCAGGGGGACTGTTCTGGGTAGCTACACCTTC	CASRGTVLGSYTF
TRBV19	-	-	TRBJ1-4	TGTGCCAGTAGTATGTCCACGTACTACAGGGTTGAAAAACTGTTTTTT	CASSMSTYYRVEKLFF
TRBV6-5	TRBD2	-	TRBJ2-5	TGTGCCAGCAGTTACGGGGGACTAGCGGGAGAGACCCAGTACTTC	CASSYGGLAGETQYF
TRBV29-1	TRBD2	-	TRBJ2-1	TGCAGCGTTGTCAGGAGCGGGACCCTACAGGATGAGCAGTTCTTC	CSVVRSGTLQDEQFF
TRBV7-8	-	once	TRBJ1-5	TGTGCCAGCAGCCAGGGGCAGGGGAATCAGCCCCAGCATTTT	CASSQGQGNQPQHF
TRBV5-4	-	-	TRBJ1-1	TGTGCCAGCAGCTTCTACAGGGATGTTAACACTGAAGCTTTCTTT	CASSFYRDVNTEAFF
TRBV19	-	-	TRBJ2-7	TGTGCCAGTAGTAGGGCAGGTGCATCGGGTTCCTACGAGCAGTACTTC	CASSRAGASGSYEQYF
TRBV7-2	-	-	TRBJ1-3	TGTGCCAGCAGTCGGGCCGAACAGGACTCTGGAAACACCATATATTTT	CASSRAEQDSGNTIYF
TRBV13	-	-	TRBJ2-7	TGTGCCAGCCATCTCGGCCGGGGATACGAGCAGTACTTC	CASHLGRGYEQYF
TRBV5-1	TRBD2	-	TRBJ2-1	TGCGCCAGCAGCTTGGTGCTCCCTAGCGGGAGTTTCGATGAGCAGTTCTTC	CASSLVLPSGSFDEQFF
TRBV24-1	-	few	TRBJ2-7	TGTGCCACGTATCGGCTCGGAGGAATCGCTTACGAGCAGTACTTC	CATYRLGGIAYEQYF
TRBV4-2	-	once	TRBJ2-2	TGTGCCAGCAGCCAAGTGGGGGGCCGCACCGGGGAGCTGTTTTTT	CASSQVGGRTGELFF
TRBV6-5	-	-	TRBJ1-2	TGTGCCAGCAGTTACTCAGGGATCTATGGCTACACCTTC	CASSYSGIYGYTF
TRBV3-1/TRBV3-2	TRBD2	-	TRBJ2-1	TGTGCCAGCAGCCAAGGGACTAGCGGGGAAGGGCAGCAGTTCTTC	CASSQGTSGEGQQFF
TRBV7-9	-	-	TRBJ1-5	TGTGCCAGCAGCTTCGGGAGCAATCAGCCCCAGCATTTT	CASSFGSNQPQHF
TRBV27	-	once	TRBJ2-2	TGTGCCAGCAGATCGGACGGGACCCCCGGGGAGCTGTTTTTT	CASRSDGTPGELFF
TRBV6-4	-	-	TRBJ1-6	TGTGCCAGCAGTGACTCTAAAGGTTCACCCCTCCACTTT	CASSDSKGSPLHF
TRBV7-8	-	-	TRBJ1-2	TGTGCCAGCAGCTTCCTCCCTAACTATGGCTACACCTTC	CASSFLPNYGYTF
TRBV12-5	TRBD1	-	TRBJ1-5	TGTGCTAGTGGTATAGGACAGGGGATGCAGCCCCAGCATTTT	CASGIGQGMQPQHF
TRBV5-1	-	-	TRBJ2-5	TGCGCCAGCAGCCCCGGGCAGGGTGAAGAGACCCAGTACTTC	CASSPGQGEETQYF
TRBV18	TRBD1	-	TRBJ1-1	TGTGCCAGCTCACCAGGGGAGCAACAGGGGATGCGAGCTTTCTTT	CASSPGEQQGMRAFF
TRBV29-1	-	-	TRBJ1-1	TGCAGCGTTGATTTCGGCGGGTCCGCAGGGTCAGGCGCTTTCTTT	CSVDFGGSAGSGAFF
TRBV6-5	TRBD1	-	TRBJ1-4	TGTGCCAGCAGTCCGGGACAGGGGAATGAAAAACTGTTTTTT	CASSPGQGNEKLFF
TRBV3-1/TRBV3-2	-	-	TRBJ2-1	TGTGCCAGCAGCGGGGACGAGAATGAGCAGTTCTTC	CASSGDENEQFF
TRBV6-2/TRBV6-3	TRBD2	-	TRBJ2-1	TGTGCCAGCAGTTACTTAGCGGGGGGTTCAAATGAGCAGTTCTTC	CASSYLAGGSNEQFF
TRBV12-3/TRBV12-4	-	-	TRBJ2-1	TGTGCCAGCAGTTTTAGCGGCCCCAATGAGCAGTTCTTC	CASSFSGPNEQFF
TRBV19	-	-	TRBJ1-4	TGTGCCAGTAGTATAAGGACAGCCCATGAAAAACTGTTTTTT	CASSIRTAHEKLFF
TRBV5-1	-	-	TRBJ1-1	TGCGCCAGCAGCGCAAATTTTAGCCCGAACACTGAAGCTTTCTTT	CASSANFSPNTEAFF
TRBV7-2	TRBD1	-	TRBJ1-1	TGTGCCAGCAGCTTAAGCCAGGGGGGGACTGAAGCTTTCTTT	CASSLSQGGTEAFF
TRBV12-3/TRBV12-4	TRBD1	-	TRBJ2-4	TGTGCCAGCAGCCGGACAGGGAACATTCAGTACTTC	CASSRTGNIQYF
TRBV4-2	-	-	TRBJ2-7	TGTGCCAGCAGCCCCCTTGGGCAGGATTCCTACGAGCAGTACTTC	CASSPLGQDSYEQYF
TRBV12-3/TRBV12-4	-	-	TRBJ1-5	TGTGCCAGCAGTACTCCCGCCTCGGCCCAGCATTTT	CASSTPASAQHF
TRBV7-9	TRBD1	-	TRBJ2-2	TGTGCCAGCAGCTCCTGGGACAGGGATTATGAGGAGCTGTTTTTT	CASSSWDRDYEELFF
TRBV18	-	few	TRBJ2-5	TGTGCCAGCTCACCGGGATCACAAGAGACCCAGTACTTC	CASSPGSQETQYF
TRBV7-9	-	-	TRBJ2-2	TGTGCCAGCAGCCCGCCCAGGGTGCACACCGGGGAGCTGTTTTTT	CASSPPRVHTGELFF
TRBV10-3	TRBD1	-	TRBJ1-5	TGTGCCACTATGGACAGGGTTGAGCAGCCCCAGCATTTT	CATMDRVEQPQHF